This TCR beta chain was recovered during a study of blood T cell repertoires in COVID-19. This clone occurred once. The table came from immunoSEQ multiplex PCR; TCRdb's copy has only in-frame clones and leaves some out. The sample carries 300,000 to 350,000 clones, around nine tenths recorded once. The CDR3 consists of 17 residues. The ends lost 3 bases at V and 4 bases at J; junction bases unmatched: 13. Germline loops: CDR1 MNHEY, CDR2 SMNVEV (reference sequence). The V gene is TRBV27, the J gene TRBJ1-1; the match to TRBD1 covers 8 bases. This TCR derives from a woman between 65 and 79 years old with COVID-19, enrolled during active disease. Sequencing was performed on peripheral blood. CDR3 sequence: CASSFGAGGSISTEAFF. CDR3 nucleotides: TGTGCCAGCAGTTTCGGGGCAGGGGGCTCTATCAGCACTGAAGCTTTCTTT.